This T cell receptor beta chain was sequenced in a study of blood T cell repertoires in COVID-19. Across the whole study: Donors in the United States, Italy and Spain gave samples during acute or convalescent COVID-19. PBMCs, B-cell-depleted T cells, or T cells were the source of the cDNA or gDNA that made up the material.

As originally analysed: The authors estimated nucleated cell counts from reference gene primer amplification. Clones were sequenced by immunoSEQ multiplex PCR, and TCRdb holds only the in-frame ones, with some missing. V, J and clone size were drawn from that table, and D and trimming were deduced from the DNA. The sample lists roughly 230,000 clones; over 70% were seen once. The receptor was derived from an elderly woman with acute or convalescent COVID-19. Sequences were obtained from peripheral blood.

The CDR3 bases are TGTGCCAGCAGCCAAAAATCCAGGGGCGATCCCTCCCCTTACGAGCAGTACTTC. It encodes CASSQKSRGDPSPYEQYF. The chain has TRBV4-2 and TRBJ2-7; D might be TRBD1 (6 bases). V lost 2 bases, J lost 4 bases, and 24 bases lay in between. This CDR3 is built from 18 residues. Germline-derived CDR1 and CDR2 are LGHNA and YNFKEQ.